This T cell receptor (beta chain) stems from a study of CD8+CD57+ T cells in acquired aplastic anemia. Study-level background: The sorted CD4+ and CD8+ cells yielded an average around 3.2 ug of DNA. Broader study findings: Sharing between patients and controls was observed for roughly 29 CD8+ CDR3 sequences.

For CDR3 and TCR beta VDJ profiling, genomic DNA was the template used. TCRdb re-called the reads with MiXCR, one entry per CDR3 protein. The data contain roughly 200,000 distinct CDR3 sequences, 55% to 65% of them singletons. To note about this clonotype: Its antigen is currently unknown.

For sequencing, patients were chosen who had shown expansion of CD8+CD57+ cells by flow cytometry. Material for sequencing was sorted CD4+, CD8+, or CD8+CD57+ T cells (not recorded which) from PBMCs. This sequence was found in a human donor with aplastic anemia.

The CDR3 DNA sequence: TGTGCCAGCAGCTCCCGGGACAGGGAGAACACTGAAGCTTTCTTT. Protein: CASSSRDRENTEAFF. The gene calls are TRBV7-6 and TRBJ1-1; TRBD1 matches 9 bases. The J segment lost 1 base and the V segment lost 4 bases, leaving 4 bases of the junction unmatched. The CDR3 extends over 15 amino acids. From germline, CDR1 is SGHVS and CDR2 FNYEAQ.